Listed here is a single T cell receptor (beta chain). Germline V gives CDR1 SGHRS, CDR2 YFSETQ. V was shortened by 0 bases and J by 7 bases, with 4 bases between the two germline ends. CDR3 length: 12 residues. The sample comes from a study of blood T cell repertoires in COVID-19. At the level of the study: From the United States, Italy and Spain came samples of acute and convalescent COVID-19.

Per the authors' pipeline: Amplified reference gene primers provided the basis for estimating nucleated cell counts. Generated by immunoSEQ multiplex PCR, the TCRdb table keeps only in-frame clones and is missing some. The DNA was the basis for D and trimming; V, J and clone size are from that table. The repertoire has tens of thousands of clones, more than 75% of them found once; the top ten carry roughly 15%. The clonotype comes from a human donor in a cohort sampled during active COVID-19. V is TRBV5-1 and J is TRBJ2-2, with D unclear. The sample consisted of peripheral blood. CDR3 in amino acids: CASSLVGGELFF. CDR3 coding DNA: TGCGCCAGCAGCTTGGTCGGCGGGGAGCTGTTTTTT. The variable domain in full, completed from reference TRBV5-1 and TRBJ2-2, reads KAGVTQTPRYLIKTRGQQVTLSCSPISGHRSVSWYQQTPGQGLQFLFEYFSETQRNKGNFPGRFSGRQFSNSRSEMNVSTLELGDSALYLCASSLVGGELFFGEGSRLTVL.